The next 26 T cell receptor beta chains were all read from a single sample in a study of cytomegalovirus exposure and HLA in healthy donors. The PCR contained 60 Vbeta and 13 Jbeta primers. The table came from immunoSEQ multiplex PCR; TCRdb's copy has only in-frame clones and leaves some out. The sample shows around 200,000 clones, around 80% of them seen only once. The sequencing input was PBMCs. These receptor sequences come from a woman aged 60-75 years in good health and CMV-seropositive.

The J gene is TRBJ1-2, the V gene TRBV28, with TRBD1 matching 9 bases. V shed 6 bases and J 5 bases; nucleotides not matched to a gene: 10. The CDR3 covers 15 residues. Germline V gene lookup returns CDR1 MDHEN and CDR2 SYDVKM. The CDR3 here is CASSSTGGISYGYTF. The CDR3 region has the DNA TGTGCCAGCAGCTCTACAGGGGGCATATCTTATGGCTACACCTTC.

This chain connects TRBV27 to TRBJ1-6; a weak D match, TRBD1 (6 bases). CDR1 and CDR2 (germline): MNHEY, SMNVEV (reference sequence). CDR3 length: 17 amino acids. Trimming cost V 8 bases and J 4 bases, with 21 bases left between them. The CDR3 DNA reads as TGTGCCAGCGCAAAGGGGCCCGGACAGACATATAATTCACCCCTCCACTTT. Translation: CASAKGPGQTYNSPLHF.

CDR3 nucleotide sequence: TGTGCCAGCATTCCGGGACAGGTTAATGAAAAACTGTTTTTT. Residues: CASIPGQVNEKLFF. The genes are TRBV2 and TRBJ1-4, with TRBD1 matching over 8 bases. Germline V gene sequence: CDR1 SNHLY, CDR2 FYNNEI. Trimming took 7 bases from V and 4 from J; bases not matched to a gene: 5. This CDR3 region has 14 residues.

The chain couples TRBV7-8 to TRBJ1-5, with D uncertain. The V gene lost 5 bases and the J gene lost 9 bases, with 20 bases spanning the gap. The CDR3 length is 15 residues. CDR1 is SGHVS, CDR2 FQNEAQ, per germline. The CDR3 DNA reads as TGTGCCAGCAGCGAAAATCCCCAGGCCCCATGGCCCCAGCATTTT. Translation: CASSENPQAPWPQHF.

J is TRBJ2-2 and V is TRBV7-8; 15 nucleotides align to TRBD2. The J segment lost 4 bases and the V segment lost 5 bases, leaving 11 bases of the junction unmatched. CDR1 and CDR2 (germline): SGHVS, FQNEAQ. The CDR3 consists of 19 residues. CDR3 coding DNA: TGTGCCAGCAGCCCCCCCCGAGGACTAGCGGGAGGGCCCACCGGGGAGCTGTTTTTT. This codes for CASSPPRGLAGGPTGELFF.

This rearrangement joins TRBV7-8 to TRBJ1-6; D not certain. The CDR3 is 17 residues long. Germline lookup yields CDR1 SGHVS and CDR2 FQNEAQ. The V and J ends lost 1 base and 6 bases respectively, with 16 bases between them. CDR3 sequence reads: CASSLDLPQEGNSPLHF. The CDR3 coding sequence is TGTGCCAGCAGCTTAGATCTCCCCCAGGAGGGTAATTCACCCCTCCACTTT.

The V call is TRBV2, the J call TRBJ2-2, with 9 bases that match TRBD1. The germline gives CDR1 SNHLY, CDR2 FYNNEI. The V segment lost 6 bases and the J segment 5 bases; nucleotides outside the gene matches: 7. The CDR3 extends over 15 amino acids. Here the CDR3 reads CASSGQGPLTGELFF. Here the CDR3 DNA reads TGTGCCAGCAGCGGACAGGGGCCCTTGACCGGGGAGCTGTTTTTT. Full variable domain (rest looked up from reference TRBV2 and TRBJ2-2): EPEVTQTPSHQVTQMGQEVILRCVPISNHLYFYWYRQILGQKVEFLVSFYNNEISEKSEIFDDQFSVERPDGSNFTLKIRSTKLEDSAMYFCASSGQGPLTGELFFGEGSRLTVL.

J is TRBJ1-1 and V is TRBV6-6; 10 nucleotides align to TRBD1. The V segment lost 6 bases and the J segment 6 bases; nucleotides outside the gene matches: 7. The CDR3 length is 14 residues. The germline gives CDR1 MNHNY, CDR2 SVGAGI (reference sequence). CDR3 sequence: CASRLGTGASEAFF. The CDR3 DNA follows: TGTGCCAGCAGACTGGGGACAGGGGCCTCTGAAGCTTTCTTT.

The rearrangement uses TRBV30 and TRBJ2-1; 9 bases map to TRBD2. Germline CDR1 reads GTSNPN; CDR2 reads SVGIG (reference sequence). The CDR3 is 17 amino acids. The J segment lost 8 bases and the V segment lost 2 bases, leaving 16 bases of the junction unmatched. The CDR3 coding sequence is TGTGCCTGGAGTCGCGCCGGGACTAGCCCAGGAATGGATGAGCAGTTCTTC. Its translation: CAWSRAGTSPGMDEQFF.

This clone was recorded once. The chain uses TRBV5-5 and TRBJ1-2; D is possibly TRBD1 (5 bases). This CDR3 region has 15 residues. Germline loops: CDR1 SGHKS, CDR2 YYEKEE (reference sequence). Trimming took off 1 base at V and 1 base at J, with 11 bases between the two ends. The CDR3 region has the DNA TGTGCCAGCAGCTTGCTGGGGCCGTTTAACTATGGCTACACCTTC. Translation: CASSLLGPFNYGYTF.

This sequence joins TRBV25-1 and TRBJ1-5; 7 nucleotides agree with TRBD1. Germline-derived CDR1 and CDR2 are MGHDK and SYGVNS. The CDR3 runs 14 residues. Trimming cost V 3 bases and J 9 bases; bases outside gene matches: 8. The CDR3 nucleotides read TGTGCCAGCAGTGAGGGGGACAGTTTTGGGCCCCAGCATTTT. Translation gives CASSEGDSFGPQHF.

The table lists this clone with a few counts. The chain carries TRBV19 and TRBJ1-2, with 8 bases that match TRBD1. The V and J ends lost 1 base and 8 bases, in that order; junction bases with no gene match: 9. CDR3 size: 15 residues. Germline values: CDR1 LNHDA, CDR2 SQIVND (reference sequence). The CDR3 reads CASSIVPGGSDGYTF. The CDR3 nucleotides are TGTGCCAGTAGTATAGTCCCAGGGGGCTCGGACGGCTACACCTTC.

This chain's CDR3 is CASSLEASAPDTQYF. The CDR3 nucleotides read TGTGCCAGCAGCTTGGAGGCTAGCGCGCCAGATACGCAGTATTTT. The chain combines TRBV5-6 with TRBJ2-3; D may be TRBD2 (6 bases). Trimming shortened V by 0 bases and J by 4 bases, and 12 bases separated the two germline ends. From germline, CDR1 is SGHDT and CDR2 YYEEEE. This CDR3 has 15 residues.

V usage is TRBV7-6 and J usage is TRBJ2-1; 13 bases match TRBD2. Losses at the gene ends were 5 bases for V and 8 bases for J; bases not matched to a gene: 6. CDR1 and CDR2 (germline): SGHVS, FNYEAQ. The CDR3 spans 15 residues. CDR3 DNA: TGTGCCAGCAGCCCCCGGACTAGCGGGAGCGATGAGCAGTTCTTC. This codes for CASSPRTSGSDEQFF.

The J gene is TRBJ2-2, the V gene TRBV27; 9 bases map to TRBD2. The ends lost 9 bases at V and 7 bases at J; junction bases unmatched: 12. CDR1 and CDR2 (germline): MNHEY, SMNVEV (reference sequence). CDR3 size: 15 residues. CDR3 amino acids: CASSGGVYWGGELFF. The CDR3 DNA reads TGTGCCAGTAGCGGGGGCGTTTATTGGGGCGGGGAGCTGTTTTTT.

This chain connects TRBV19 to TRBJ2-5; 7 bases map to TRBD1. V trimming: 6 bases; J trimming: 2 bases; junction bases outside the gene matches: 6. The CDR3 covers 14 residues. The germline V gene has CDR1 LNHDA and CDR2 SQIVND (reference sequence). The CDR3 region is CASRRKGQQETQYF. In DNA, the CDR3 is TGTGCCAGTAGACGAAAGGGACAGCAAGAGACCCAGTACTTC.

The gene calls are TRBV30 and TRBJ1-1; D remains ambiguous. Germline V gene data show CDR1 as GTSNPN and CDR2 as SVGIG (reference sequence). The germline V and J ends were trimmed by 2 bases and 1 base, with 11 bases remaining between them. The CDR3 totals 14 residues. DNA for the CDR3: TGTGCCTGGAGTTTCAATTCAGGGAACACTGAAGCTTTCTTT. Encoded protein: CAWSFNSGNTEAFF. Drawing the rest from reference TRBV30 and TRBJ1-1, the complete variable domain is SQTIHQWPATLVQPVGSPLSLECTVEGTSNPNLYWYRQAAGRGLQLLFYSVGIGQISSEVPQNLSASRPQDRQFILSSKKLLLSDSGFYLCAWSFNSGNTEAFFGQGTRLTVV.

V and J are TRBV11-2 and TRBJ2-4; D gene ambiguous. CDR3 length equals 14 residues. The V end was cut by 0 bases, the J end by 7 bases, with 10 bases between. Germline assignment: CDR1 SGHAT and CDR2 FQNNGV. CDR3 sequence (DNA): TGTGCCAGCAGCTTAGATAACAATTGGAACATTCAGTACTTC. This translates into CASSLDNNWNIQYF.

The gene calls are TRBV5-5 and TRBJ2-6; TRBD1 is a possible D gene (5 bases). Deletions cut 3 bases from V and 4 bases from J, with 11 bases between. CDR1 SGHKS and CDR2 YYEKEE come from the germline V gene (reference sequence). The CDR3 extends over 15 amino acids. The DNA of the CDR3 is TGTGCCAGCAGCTACAGGTATCCGGGGGCCAACGTCCTGACTTTC. This translates into CASSYRYPGANVLTF.

The chain links TRBV10-1 to TRBJ1-5; D is ambiguous. V lost 2 bases to trimming and J lost 4 bases, with 9 bases between them. The CDR3 spans 14 residues. Germline-derived CDR1 and CDR2 are WNHNN and SYGVQD (reference sequence). CDR3 coding DNA: TGCGCCAGCAGTGAGGCCGGGGTTAATCAGCCCCAGCATTTT. Protein product: CASSEAGVNQPQHF.

The chain has TRBV19 and TRBJ1-2; 9 nucleotides match TRBD1. This CDR3 is 14 amino acids long. Germline CDR1 LNHDA, CDR2 SQIVND (reference sequence). With V trimmed by 4 bases and J by 5 bases, 5 bases remained unmatched. This CDR3 is CASSRTGERYGYTF. CDR3 DNA: TGTGCCAGTAGTAGGACAGGGGAGAGATATGGCTACACCTTC.

The chain is built from TRBV18 and TRBJ1-5; TRBD1 matches 8 bases. CDR3 length equals 13 residues. In germline, CDR1 is KGHSH, CDR2 LQKENI. Unmatched junction bases numbered 2, after V lost 5 bases and J lost 5 bases. CDR3: CASSDRGDQPQHF. Written as DNA, the CDR3 is TGTGCCAGCTCAGACAGGGGCGATCAGCCCCAGCATTTT. Filled out from reference TRBV18 and TRBJ1-5, the complete variable domain reads NAGVMQNPRHLVRRRGQEARLRCSPMKGHSHVYWYRQLPEEGLKFMVYLQKENIIDESGMPKERFSAEFPKEGPSILRIQQVVRGDSAAYFCASSDRGDQPQHFGDGTRLSIL.

CDR3: CASSIDEKGLASEQYF. Written as DNA, the CDR3 is TGTGCCAGTAGTATAGATGAGAAGGGACTAGCAAGCGAGCAGTACTTC. This chain connects TRBV19 to TRBJ2-7; 9 bases match TRBD2. V was pared by 0 bases and J by 6 bases, with 9 bases of the junction left unmatched. Per the germline V gene, CDR1 is LNHDA and CDR2 is SQIVND (reference sequence). This CDR3 has 16 amino acids.

The V and J genes are TRBV21-1 and TRBJ2-7; TRBD2, the table's D call, lacks a check against the DNA. TRBV21-1 is a documented pseudogene. This CDR3 comprises 19 residues. CDR3 DNA: TGTGCCAGCAGCAAAGTAAGAAGACTAGCGGGATCTTATACCTACGAGCAGTACTTC. Protein sequence: CASSKVRRLAGSYTYEQYF.

The chain employs TRBV27 and TRBJ1-5; D is uncertain. V shed 2 bases and J shed 0 bases, with 11 bases lying between them. Per the germline V gene, CDR1 is MNHEY and CDR2 is SMNVEV (reference sequence). The CDR3 runs to 16 residues. The CDR3 DNA follows: TGTGCCAGCAGTTTACCCTGGGGAGCTAGCAATCAGCCCCAGCATTTT. Its protein product is CASSLPWGASNQPQHF.

V and J are TRBV6-5 and TRBJ2-7; 7 bases match TRBD1. Germline CDR1 is MNHEY and CDR2 is SVGAGI. The CDR3 length is 13 residues. Unmatched junction bases numbered 6, after V lost 2 bases and J lost 8 bases. The DNA for the CDR3 is TGTGCCAGCAGTTACGACCGGGACAGACAGCAGTACTTC. The encoded protein is CASSYDRDRQQYF.